These 5 T cell receptor beta chains came from one sample sequenced in a study of regulatory dendritic cells for organ transplantation. Antigens for these TCRs are unknown. Only in-frame clones appear in the TCRdb table, and some are missing; sequencing was by immunoSEQ multiplex PCR. The repertoire holds approximately 10,000 clones, with around nine tenths as singletons. CFSE-labeled sorted T cells met regulatory or mature dendritic cells for four to five days. The sample taken for sequencing was naive CD8+ T cells from blood cultured with dendritic cells. The subset was: CD45RA+ naive T cells. Every receptor here comes from a human donor in good health.

The rearrangement uses TRBV4-2 and TRBJ2-5, with a tentative D call TRBD1 (5 bases). From germline, CDR1 is LGHNA and CDR2 YNFKEQ. V was clipped by 0 bases and J by 0 bases, with 8 bases between them. The CDR3 extends over 15 amino acids. DNA for the CDR3: TGTGCCAGCAGCCAAGAATCAGGGAACCAAGAGACCCAGTACTTC. Translating gives CASSQESGNQETQYF.

The rearrangement uses TRBV5-4 and TRBJ2-3; D not resolved. Trimming stripped 5 bases from V and 6 bases from J, with 10 bases between. Germline CDR1 SGHNT, CDR2 YYREEE (reference sequence). The CDR3 consists of 12 residues. CDR3 in DNA: TGTGCCAGCAGTCTCGACGGGGATACGCAGTATTTT. Encoded protein: CASSLDGDTQYF.

This chain joins TRBV7-6 and TRBJ2-3, with a tentative D call TRBD2 (5 bases). V was pared by 1 base and J by 3 bases, with 14 bases between. Germline loops: CDR1 SGHVS, CDR2 FNYEAQ. The CDR3 runs 16 residues. The CDR3 DNA is TGTGCCAGCAGCTTAGGTGTAAGCGAGGGAACAGATACGCAGTATTTT. Its translation is CASSLGVSEGTDTQYF.

The V gene is TRBV7-6, the J gene TRBJ2-5, with TRBD1 identical over 9 bases. The J segment lost 4 bases and the V segment lost 4 bases, leaving 10 bases of the junction unmatched. Per the germline V gene, CDR1 is SGHVS and CDR2 is FNYEAQ. The CDR3 is made up of 16 amino acids. The CDR3: CASSSDWTGVLETQYF. CDR3 nucleotide sequence: TGTGCCAGCAGCTCGGATTGGACAGGGGTCTTAGAGACCCAGTACTTC.

The chain recombines TRBV29-1 with TRBJ2-1, with a weak D call TRBD2 (7 bases). Trimming removed 5 bases from V and 4 bases from J, with 12 bases in between. The germline V gene encodes CDR1 SQVTM and CDR2 ANQGSEA. The CDR3 runs to 13 residues. CDR3 bases: TGCAGCGTTCCGCGGGGGCAGTACAATGAGCAGTTCTTC. This codes for CSVPRGQYNEQFF.